This note documents a single T cell receptor (beta chain) sequence. What it binds is not known. The data were taken from a study of T-cell reconstitution after alpha-beta-depleted transplantation in children. Germline CDR1 and CDR2: DFQATT and SNEGSKA (reference sequence). The ends were cut back, 2 bases at V and 0 bases at J, with 8 bases in the middle. The length of the CDR3 is 15 residues. Study-level points and caveats: At one year after transplant, newly produced T cells mostly accounted for T-cell counts and diversity. About two months after transplant, alpha-beta T cells reportedly came from several hundred expanded graft clones. For some patients, TCRbeta diversity was high at day 60 because of recipient T cells and thymic progenitors that survived.

Unique molecular identifiers were incorporated during preparation of the TCRbeta library. Using its own MiXCR run on the PCR reads, TCRdb lists one record per CDR3 protein. The sample includes about 300,000 distinct CDR3 sequences, around a tenth of them seen just once. This chain uses TRBV20-1 with TRBJ1-6; the D gene is possibly TRBD1 (5 bases). The receptor was derived from a boy less than two years old with acute myeloid leukemia, due to receive a stem cell transplant. Sequenced material: PBMCs, taken before TCRalphabeta/CD19-depleted stem cell transplant. The CDR3 DNA sequence: TGCAGTGCTAGACAGGGCAGCTCCTATAATTCACCCCTCCACTTT. Its protein is CSARQGSSYNSPLHF.